This TCR beta chain was sequenced in a study of technical replicates of blood from a handful of donors. J lost 4 bases, V lost 4 bases, and 2 bases had no gene match. Germline CDR1 and CDR2: LGHNT and FRNRAP. This CDR3 contains 15 residues. This table comes from immunoSEQ multiplex PCR, and its TCRdb copy is limited to in-frame clones, with some not included. The profile shows approximately 87,000 clones, about 91% of them singletons. The sequenced sample was T cells isolated from PBMCs. This receptor was identified in a human donor in good health. Some clones in this sample may be carry-over from other donors' samples. V is TRBV12-5 and J is TRBJ2-1, with TRBD1 identical over 12 bases. CDR3 amino acids: CASGSGQGAYNEQFF. CDR3 coding DNA: TGTGCTAGTGGTTCGGGACAGGGGGCATACAATGAGCAGTTCTTC.